The 23 T cell receptor beta chains in this list originate from one sample, sequenced in a study of blood T cell repertoires in COVID-19. Generated by immunoSEQ multiplex PCR, the TCRdb table keeps only in-frame clones and is missing some. This sample has 200,000 to 300,000 clones, with 83% found just once. Sequences were obtained from peripheral blood. The receptors stem from a human donor in a cohort sampled during active COVID-19.

This sequence joins TRBV24-1 and TRBJ2-3, with TRBD2 matching 7 bases. J was trimmed by 4 bases and V by 1 base; bases with no gene match: 1. The CDR3 totals 14 residues. The germline CDR1 and CDR2 sequences are KGHDR and SFDVKD. Here the CDR3 reads CATSDFTSADTQYF. CDR3 sequence (DNA): TGTGCCACCAGTGATTTCACTAGCGCAGATACGCAGTATTTT.

The V and J genes are TRBV7-9 and TRBJ1-1, with TRBD1 matching 7 bases. The junction had 7 bases not matched to a gene; V was cut back by 5 bases and J by 1 base. Germline V gene sequence: CDR1 SEHNR, CDR2 FQNEAQ (reference sequence). This CDR3 spans 15 amino acids. The CDR3 DNA sequence: TGTGCCAGCAGCGTAACCGGGACAGCGAACACTGAAGCTTTCTTT. It encodes CASSVTGTANTEAFF.

This chain uses TRBV7-9 with TRBJ1-1; TRBD1 aligns across 9 bases. The CDR3 is made up of 15 amino acids. Germline V gene sequence: CDR1 SEHNR, CDR2 FQNEAQ (reference sequence). The J segment lost 4 bases and the V segment lost 5 bases, leaving 8 bases of the junction unmatched. CDR3 residues: CASSTIQGAGTEAFF. The DNA of the CDR3 is TGTGCCAGCAGCACCATACAGGGGGCAGGCACTGAAGCTTTCTTT.

This sequence joins TRBV18 and TRBJ2-7; D is perhaps TRBD2 (5 bases). The germline V gene has CDR1 KGHSH and CDR2 LQKENI. V was shortened by 0 bases and J by 5 bases, with 11 bases between the two germline ends. CDR3 length: 14 residues. The CDR3 coding sequence is TGTGCCAGCTCACCACCGGAGCGGACGGACGAGCAGTACTTC. Protein sequence: CASSPPERTDEQYF.

CDR3 bases: TGTGCCAGCAGTCGGGACTTCGATACGCAGTATTTT. Amino acid sequence: CASSRDFDTQYF. This rearrangement joins TRBV12-3 or TRBV12-4 to TRBJ2-3, with D possibly matching TRBD2 (6 bases). Between the trimmed V and J ends, which lost 5 bases and 6 bases, there was a span of 9 bases. The CDR3 extends over 12 amino acids.

The rearrangement joins TRBV10-1 to TRBJ2-3; TRBD2 matches 9 bases. This CDR3 has 16 amino acids. In germline, CDR1 is WNHNN, CDR2 SYGVQD (reference sequence). The V gene end was trimmed by 2 bases and the J gene end by 4 bases; junction bases not matched to a gene: 7. CDR3 coding DNA: TGCGCCAGCAGTGAGGGGCTAGCGGGAAAGGCAGATACGCAGTATTTT. Residues: CASSEGLAGKADTQYF.

V gene TRBV27 combines with J gene TRBJ2-1, with 7 bases matching TRBD1. Losses at the gene ends were 3 bases for V and 7 bases for J; bases not matched to a gene: 9. CDR3 length: 15 amino acids. Germline CDR1 reads MNHEY; CDR2 reads SMNVEV (reference sequence). The CDR3 region is CASSFDRAMGNEQFF. CDR3 sequence (DNA): TGTGCCAGCAGTTTTGACAGGGCCATGGGAAATGAGCAGTTCTTC.

This chain connects TRBV6-2 or TRBV6-3 to TRBJ1-5; no clear D gene. Germline CDR1 is MNHEY and CDR2 is SVGEGT. CDR3 length equals 15 residues. The V end lost 4 bases, the J end lost 6 bases, and 16 bases lay between the germline ends. CDR3 protein: CASSSRGGDSQPQHF. The CDR3 DNA is TGTGCCAGCAGTTCGCGAGGCGGGGATAGTCAGCCCCAGCATTTT.

Only one count was recorded for this clone. V and J are TRBV7-2 and TRBJ2-1; 11 nucleotides line up with TRBD2. The ends lost 5 bases at V and 0 bases at J; junction bases unmatched: 9. Germline CDR1 SGHTA, CDR2 FQGNSA. CDR3 size: 18 residues. The CDR3 DNA is TGTGCCAGCAGCACAACTAGCGGGGGCCATAGCTCCTACAATGAGCAGTTCTTC. As protein: CASSTTSGGHSSYNEQFF.

The chain couples TRBV4-1 to TRBJ1-2; TRBD1 matches at 10 bases. Looked up from germline, CDR1 is MGHRA and CDR2 is YSYEKL. This CDR3 spans 17 amino acids. V gave up 2 bases and J gave up 1 base; unmatched junction bases: 7. The CDR3 bases are TGCGCCAGCAGCCAATCGGGGACAGGGGTTAATAACTATGGCTACACCTTC. Its translation is CASSQSGTGVNNYGYTF.

The rearrangement joins TRBV5-1 to TRBJ2-7, with TRBD2 identical over 8 bases. Trimming took 4 bases from V and 3 from J; bases not matched to a gene: 6. CDR1 and CDR2 from the germline V gene are SGHRS and YFSETQ. CDR3 length equals 14 residues. DNA of the CDR3: TGCGCCAGCAGCGCCGGGACTAGTTTCTACGAGCAGTACTTC. This gives the protein CASSAGTSFYEQYF.

V is TRBV6-5 and J is TRBJ2-3, with D maybe TRBD1 (6 bases). Trimming cost V 2 bases and J 1 base, with 10 bases left between them. The CDR3 contains 15 residues. Looked up from germline, CDR1 is MNHEY and CDR2 is SVGAGI. The CDR3 sequence is CASSYKGQRTDTQYF. In DNA form, the CDR3 reads TGTGCCAGCAGTTACAAAGGACAGCGCACAGATACGCAGTATTTT.

This clone showed up just a few times. The chain employs TRBV12-3 or TRBV12-4 and TRBJ1-6; D is unclear. This CDR3 region has 12 residues. V lost 3 bases to trimming and J lost 9 bases, with 6 bases between them. CDR3 residues: CASSLSGSPLHF. The CDR3 nucleotides are TGTGCCAGCAGTTTGTCAGGTTCACCCCTCCACTTT.

V usage is TRBV5-1 and J usage is TRBJ2-7; the match to TRBD2 covers 10 bases. Germline lookup yields CDR1 SGHRS and CDR2 YFSETQ. There are 15 residues in the CDR3. J lost 3 bases, V lost 0 bases, and 3 bases had no gene match. The CDR3 bases are TGCGCCAGCAGCTTGGTAGCGGGGGGAATCTACGAGCAGTACTTC. It is translated as CASSLVAGGIYEQYF.

The gene calls are TRBV11-3 and TRBJ2-5; possibly TRBD1 for D (5 bases). Trimming left V 5 bases short and J 1 base short, with 11 bases between. The length of the CDR3 is 14 residues. Germline CDR1 and CDR2: SGHNT and YENEEA. CDR3 bases: TGTGCCAGCAGCGGAGATGACAGCCAAGAGACCCAGTACTTC. This gives the protein CASSGDDSQETQYF.

The V and J genes are TRBV4-2 and TRBJ1-2, with unresolved D. The V and J ends lost 4 bases and 7 bases respectively, with 19 bases between them. The CDR3 sequence is 15 residues long. From germline, CDR1 is LGHNA and CDR2 YNFKEQ. CDR3 nucleotides: TGTGCCAGCAGCCCCTCCACGGGAGAATACGGTGGCTACACCTTC. It is translated as CASSPSTGEYGGYTF.

V and J are TRBV7-8 and TRBJ2-7, with a weak D call TRBD2 (6 bases). V was pared by 1 base and J by 3 bases, with 19 bases between. This CDR3 has 17 amino acids. Germline-derived CDR1 and CDR2 are SGHVS and FQNEAQ. CDR3 bases: TGTGCCAGCAGCTTAGATTCGGGGGTAGTAGGTTACTACGAGCAGTACTTC. It is translated as CASSLDSGVVGYYEQYF. The whole variable domain, remainder taken from reference TRBV7-8 and TRBJ2-7, is GAGVSQSPRYKVAKRGQDVALRCDPISGHVSLFWYQQALGQGPEFLTYFQNEAQLDKSGLPSDRFFAERPEGSVSTLKIQRTQQEDSAVYLCASSLDSGVVGYYEQYFGPGTRLTVT.

This clone was found once. The chain couples TRBV4-1 to TRBJ2-4, with D perhaps TRBD2 (6 bases). Germline-derived CDR1 and CDR2 are MGHRA and YSYEKL. The CDR3 runs 15 residues. The V end was cut by 2 bases, the J end by 5 bases, with 13 bases between. The CDR3 is CASSQLRDFQNIQYF. The CDR3 bases are TGCGCCAGCAGCCAACTCCGGGACTTTCAAAACATTCAGTACTTC.

This sequence joins TRBV9 and TRBJ2-7; 11 bases fit TRBD1. V lost 4 bases, J lost 2 bases, and 5 bases stayed unmatched. This CDR3 has 15 residues. CDR1 and CDR2 (germline): SGDLS, YYNGEE. CDR3 in amino acids: CASSLGQGATYEQYF. The CDR3, as DNA: TGTGCCAGCAGCTTAGGACAGGGGGCGACCTACGAGCAGTACTTC.

About this clone itself: Germline and junction disagree at one end, which may indicate a read error. V is TRBV12-3 or TRBV12-4 and J is TRBJ2-3, with 9 bases identical to TRBD2. This CDR3 spans 13 amino acids. The CDR3 DNA sequence: TGTGCCACTTCGCGGGGGGGCACGGATACGCAGTATTTT. Translation gives CATSRGGTDTQYF.

This CDR3 reads CASRRDSPYEQYF. DNA of the CDR3: TGTGCCAGCAGACGGGACTCCCCCTACGAGCAGTACTTC. The rearrangement joins TRBV6-5 to TRBJ2-7; possible D gene TRBD2, 6 bases. CDR3 length: 13 residues. The V gene lost 6 bases and the J gene lost 2 bases, with 11 bases spanning the gap. In germline, CDR1 is MNHEY, CDR2 SVGAGI.

This clone was observed a handful of times. The rearrangement links TRBV7-9 to TRBJ2-1; D is unresolved. V lost 1 base, J lost 8 bases, and 6 bases lay in between. Germline CDR1 and CDR2: SEHNR and FQNEAQ (reference sequence). The CDR3 spans 12 residues. CDR3 region: CASSLEQDEQFF. The DNA for the CDR3 is TGTGCCAGCAGCTTAGAGCAGGATGAGCAGTTCTTC. Full variable domain (missing parts from reference TRBV7-9 and TRBJ2-1): DTGVSQNPRHKITKRGQNVTFRCDPISEHNRLYWYRQTLGQGPEFLTYFQNEAQLEKSRLLSDRFSAERPKGSFSTLEIQRTEQGDSAMYLCASSLEQDEQFFGPGTRLTVL.

This chain joins TRBV5-1 and TRBJ2-7; D perhaps matches TRBD1 (5 bases). The CDR3 covers 12 residues. Germline assignment: CDR1 SGHRS and CDR2 YFSETQ. V was shortened by 3 bases and J by 2 bases, with 6 bases between the two germline ends. The CDR3 region has the DNA TGCGCCAGCAGCTCGGACACCTACGAGCAGTACTTC. Its translation is CASSSDTYEQYF.